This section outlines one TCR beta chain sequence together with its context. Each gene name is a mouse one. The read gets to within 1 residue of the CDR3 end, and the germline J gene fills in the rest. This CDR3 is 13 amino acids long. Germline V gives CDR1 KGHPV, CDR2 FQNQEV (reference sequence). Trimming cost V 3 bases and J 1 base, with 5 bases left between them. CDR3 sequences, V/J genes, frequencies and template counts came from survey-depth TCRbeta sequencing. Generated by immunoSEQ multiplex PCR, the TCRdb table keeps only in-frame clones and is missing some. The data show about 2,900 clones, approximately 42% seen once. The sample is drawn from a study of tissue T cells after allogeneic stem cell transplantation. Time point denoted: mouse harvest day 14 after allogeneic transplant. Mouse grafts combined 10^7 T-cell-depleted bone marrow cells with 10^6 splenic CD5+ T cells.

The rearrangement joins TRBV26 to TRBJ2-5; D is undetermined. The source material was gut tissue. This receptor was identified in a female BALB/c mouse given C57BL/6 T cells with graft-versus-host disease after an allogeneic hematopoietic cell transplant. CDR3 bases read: TGTGCCAGCAGTCTTAGTTACCAAGACACCCAGTAC. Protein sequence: CASSLSYQDTQY. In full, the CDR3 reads CASSLSYQDTQYF. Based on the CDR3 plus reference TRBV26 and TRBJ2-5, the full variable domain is NSKVIQTPRYLVKGQGQKAKMRCIPEKGHPVVFWYQQNKNNEFKFLINFQNQEVLQQIDMTEKRFSAECPSNSPCSLEIQSSEAGDSALYLCASSLSYQDTQYFGPGTRLLVL.